The T cell receptor beta chain under discussion was sequenced for a study of cytomegalovirus exposure and HLA in healthy donors. A multiplex PCR was run with 60 Vbeta primers and 13 Jbeta primers. Produced via immunoSEQ multiplex PCR; TCRdb's table is partial and in-frame only. Of 150,000 to 200,000 clones listed, more than 60% are singletons. V was shortened by 0 bases and J by 9 bases, with 9 bases between the two germline ends. The CDR3 contains 13 residues. The germline V gene has CDR1 LGHNA and CDR2 YNFKEQ. The sample taken for sequencing was PBMCs. The chain combines TRBV4-2 with TRBJ1-5, with D unresolved. The sequence was obtained from a man aged 25-45 years in good health and CMV-seropositive. This CDR3 is CASSQDLSRPQHF. CDR3 coding DNA: TGTGCCAGCAGCCAAGATTTGTCGCGGCCCCAGCATTTT.